This paragraph covers one T cell receptor (beta chain) sequence. Antigen: not known. This sample was taken from a study of cytomegalovirus exposure and HLA in healthy donors. The study, taken as a whole, reports: In the 95 to 150 validation repertoires, a later analysis found that first-cohort TCR clusters tended to co-occur. The study put some 160 TCR beta chains on its list as cytomegalovirus-associated. A few CMV-associated chains proved CMV antigen-specific in vitro. Reports indicated that the classifier achieved high specificity and sensitivity in diagnosing cytomegalovirus status.

Produced via immunoSEQ multiplex PCR; TCRdb's table is partial and in-frame only. The sample includes approximately 270,000 clones, almost 90% seen only once; the top ten take 0.37%. The J segment lost 5 bases and the V segment lost 7 bases, leaving 11 bases of the junction unmatched. This CDR3 is 14 amino acids long. Germline V lookup: CDR1 SQVTM, CDR2 ANQGSEA. The chain uses TRBV29-1 and TRBJ2-5, with 9 bases that match TRBD2. The clonotype comes from a woman between 18 and 29 years old in good health and CMV-seronegative. Sequenced sample: PBMCs. The CDR3 region has the DNA TGCAGCGCCCAGCTAGCGGGGATGTCTGAGACCCAGTACTTC. Translating it yields CSAQLAGMSETQYF. Filled out from reference TRBV29-1 and TRBJ2-5, the complete variable domain reads SAVISQKPSRDICQRGTSLTIQCQVDSQVTMMFWYRQQPGQSLTLIATANQGSEATYESGFVIDKFPISRPNLTFSTLTVSNMSPEDSSIYLCSAQLAGMSETQYFGPGTRLLVL.